Listed below are T cell receptor beta chains from one sample, sequenced in a study of Graves' ophthalmopathy and Graves' hyperthyroidism. TCRdb re-derived calls from the multiplex PCR reads in MiXCR, one entry per CDR3 protein. Seen here are almost 750,000 distinct CDR3 sequences, around 40% observed once, and the top ten hold 44%. The specimen was peripheral blood. The receptors stem from an adult man with Graves' ophthalmopathy. Each CDR3 is given with its conserved first and last residue. A D gene is named only where the DNA matches it firmly. Size tells how often a clone was seen (once, few, many) or the class of an expanded clone, and some rows leave it out.

j_call v_call d_call clone_size cdr3_nt cdr3_aa
TRBJ2-7 TRBV20-1 NA NA TGCAGTGCTAGAGATCCGTCGGGATTCTACGAGCAGTACTTC CSARDPSGFYEQYF
TRBJ1-4 TRBV10-3 NA few TGTGCCATCAGTGAGTCGGGGGGAGTTAATGAAAAACTGTTTTTT CAISESGGVNEKLFF
TRBJ1-1 TRBV20-1 TRBD1 NA TGCAGTGCCGCACAAACAGGGGGCAGAGGAGCTTTCTTT CSAAQTGGRGAFF
TRBJ2-6 TRBV5-1 TRBD1 few TGCGCCAGCAGCTCGACAGGGCCTGGTAGTGGGGCCAACGTCCTGACTTTC CASSSTGPGSGANVLTF
TRBJ2-5 TRBV7-9 NA NA TGTGCCAGCAGCAGCGCTCGAGGGAGTGGAGAGACCCAGTACTTC CASSSARGSGETQYF
TRBJ1-5 TRBV6-5 NA few TGTGCCAGCAGTTACAACAGACAAAATCAGCCCCAGCATTTT CASSYNRQNQPQHF
TRBJ1-1 TRBV7-9 TRBD1 many TGTGCCAGCAGCTTAAACAGGGGAAGGACTGAAGCTTTCTTT CASSLNRGRTEAFF
TRBJ2-2 TRBV7-9 NA NA TGTGCCAGCAGCTACACCCTTACGAACACCGGGGAGCTGTTTTTT CASSYTLTNTGELFF
TRBJ1-4 TRBV28 NA NA TGTGCCAGCAGTTTGACGAGTCGATCACTGTTTTTT CASSLTSRSLFF
TRBJ1-2 TRBV6-5 NA few TGTGCCAGCAGTAGGGGGGAGGGCTACACCTTC CASSRGEGYTF
TRBJ2-7 TRBV25-1 TRBD1 once TGTGCCAGCAGCCTCGGACAGGGGAAGGGTTACGAGCAGTACTTC CASSLGQGKGYEQYF
TRBJ1-6 TRBV11-2 NA once TGTGCCAGCAGCTCCGTGGGGGGGAGCAGGGGTCGTTCACCCCTCCACTTT CASSSVGGSRGRSPLHF
TRBJ1-6 TRBV20-1 NA few TGCAGTGCTAGAGATCGGCGTCGGGCTAGGGGTAATTCACCCCTCCACTTT CSARDRRRARGNSPLHF
TRBJ2-5 TRBV12-3/TRBV12-4 NA few TGTGCCAGCAGCCCCACCGCCAGCGAAGAGACCCAGTACTTC CASSPTASEETQYF
TRBJ1-5 TRBV7-9 NA many TGTGCCAGCAGCTTAGGCCAGCTTAATCAGCCCCAGCATTTT CASSLGQLNQPQHF
TRBJ2-7 TRBV12-3/TRBV12-4 TRBD1 many TGTGCCAGCAGTTTAGCCCGGACAGGCTACGAGCAGTACTTC CASSLARTGYEQYF
TRBJ1-1 TRBV6-9 TRBD1 few TGTGCCAGCAGTCACCTCGCGGACAGGGGGCACACTGAAGCTTTCTTT CASSHLADRGHTEAFF
TRBJ1-5 TRBV12-3/TRBV12-4 NA NA TGTGCCAGCAGCTTAGACTCCCCGGGACACAAAAGTAATAGCAATCAGCCCCAGCATTTT CASSLDSPGHKSNSNQPQHF
TRBJ2-5 TRBV7-2 NA NA TGTGCCAGCAGCTTTTTCCAGAGCAATCAGCCCCAGTACTTC CASSFFQSNQPQYF
TRBJ1-4 TRBV5-1 TRBD1 NA TGCGCCAGCAGCTGGGACAGGCGAAAACTGTTTTTT CASSWDRRKLFF
TRBJ2-5 TRBV27 NA NA TGTGCCAGCAGCTCCCTGGAGACGGAGACCCAGTACTTC CASSSLETETQYF
TRBJ2-6 TRBV7-9 TRBD2 NA TGTGCCAGCAGCCGAAGCGGGGGGAACTCTGGGGCCAACGTCCTGACTTTC CASSRSGGNSGANVLTF
TRBJ1-1 TRBV10-3 NA NA TGTGCCAGCAGTGAAAAGTGGGGGGCGGCTGAAGCTTTCTTT CASSEKWGAAEAFF
TRBJ2-1 TRBV29-1 TRBD2 NA TGCAGCGCCAGGACTAGCGGGGGGTACAATGAGCAGTTCTTC CSARTSGGYNEQFF
TRBJ2-7 TRBV25-1 TRBD1 NA TGTGCCAGCAGTGAATGGGGACAGGGCCACTTCAAGCAGTACTTC CASSEWGQGHFKQYF
TRBJ2-3 TRBV25-1 NA NA TGTGCCAGCAGTGATCTCCATAGCACAGATACGCAGTATTTT CASSDLHSTDTQYF
TRBJ1-3 TRBV6-6 NA few TGTGCCAGCAGACCGACGGCAAGTGAGCGGACCATATATTTT CASRPTASERTIYF
TRBJ1-1 TRBV9 TRBD1 NA TGTGCCAGCAGCGTAGAACAGGGGTCCTCCCAGAACACTGAAGCTTTCTTT CASSVEQGSSQNTEAFF
TRBJ2-7 TRBV29-1 TRBD1 many TGCAGCGTTGAAGATCCGGGACAGGATTCCTACGAGCAGTACTTC CSVEDPGQDSYEQYF
TRBJ2-2 TRBV7-2 TRBD1 NA TGTGCCAGCAGCTCCTACAGGGGGAACACCGGGGAGCTGTTTTTT CASSSYRGNTGELFF
TRBJ1-3 TRBV7-8 NA many TGTGCCAGCAGCTTAGCTACCTCTGGAAACACCATATATTTT CASSLATSGNTIYF
TRBJ1-1 TRBV2 NA NA TGTGCCAGCAGTTACTCGGCTCTAGTCGTGAACACTGAAGCTTTCTTT CASSYSALVVNTEAFF
TRBJ1-2 TRBV24-1 NA NA TGTGCCACCAGTGCCACTGATAGGGATGGTGGCTACACCTTC CATSATDRDGGYTF
TRBJ2-7 TRBV20-1 TRBD2 few TGCAGTGCTAGGAGGAATCCGGGACTAGAGACCTACGAGCAGTACTTC CSARRNPGLETYEQYF
TRBJ2-5 TRBV6-5 TRBD1 few TGTGCCAGCAGTTACGGGACAGGCAAGACCCAGTACTTC CASSYGTGKTQYF
TRBJ2-2 TRBV25-1 TRBD2 NA TGTGCCAGGACTAGCGGGGGGAACACCGGGGAGCTGTTTTTT CARTSGGNTGELFF
TRBJ2-3 TRBV29-1 NA NA TGCAGCGTTCTGGGGGCCCTCACAGATACGCAGTATTTT CSVLGALTDTQYF
TRBJ1-6 TRBV11-2 NA NA TGTGCCAGCAGCTTAGAGGCAGGGGCCTCAAATTCACCCCTCCACTTT CASSLEAGASNSPLHF
TRBJ2-6 TRBV7-9 NA once TGTGCCAACAGCTTAGCCGCCTGTGGGGCCAACGTCCTGACTTTC CANSLAACGANVLTF
TRBJ1-6 TRBV25-1 NA NA TGTGCCAGCAGTCCCTTATCGGGGACTTCACCCCTCCACTTT CASSPLSGTSPLHF
TRBJ1-6 TRBV7-2 NA many TGTGCCAGCAGCTCCCTCAGGACTCGGAATTCACCCCTCCACTTT CASSSLRTRNSPLHF
TRBJ1-2 TRBV20-1 NA NA TGCAGTGCTAGGGGGGGAAGCGGCTATGGCTACACCTTC CSARGGSGYGYTF
TRBJ2-5 TRBV7-9 NA few TGTGCCAGCAGCTTATCAGACGCCAGTGGAAGGACCCAGTACTTC CASSLSDASGRTQYF
TRBJ2-5 TRBV10-3 TRBD1 NA TGTGCCAGCAGTTACCCGACAGGGGGCTCATCGGAAGAGACCCAGTACTTC CASSYPTGGSSEETQYF